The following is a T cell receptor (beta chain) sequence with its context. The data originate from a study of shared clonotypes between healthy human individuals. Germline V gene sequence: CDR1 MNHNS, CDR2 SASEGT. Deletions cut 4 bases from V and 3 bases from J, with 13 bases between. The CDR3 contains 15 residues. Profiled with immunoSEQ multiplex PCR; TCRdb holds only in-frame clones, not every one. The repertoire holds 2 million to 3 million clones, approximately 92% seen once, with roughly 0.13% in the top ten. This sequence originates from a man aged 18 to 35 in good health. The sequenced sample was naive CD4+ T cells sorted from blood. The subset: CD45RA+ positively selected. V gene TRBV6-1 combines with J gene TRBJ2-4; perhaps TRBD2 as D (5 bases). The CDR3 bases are TGTGCCAGCAGTGCGGGGAGTTCGGGCAAAAACATTCAGTACTTC. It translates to CASSAGSSGKNIQYF.